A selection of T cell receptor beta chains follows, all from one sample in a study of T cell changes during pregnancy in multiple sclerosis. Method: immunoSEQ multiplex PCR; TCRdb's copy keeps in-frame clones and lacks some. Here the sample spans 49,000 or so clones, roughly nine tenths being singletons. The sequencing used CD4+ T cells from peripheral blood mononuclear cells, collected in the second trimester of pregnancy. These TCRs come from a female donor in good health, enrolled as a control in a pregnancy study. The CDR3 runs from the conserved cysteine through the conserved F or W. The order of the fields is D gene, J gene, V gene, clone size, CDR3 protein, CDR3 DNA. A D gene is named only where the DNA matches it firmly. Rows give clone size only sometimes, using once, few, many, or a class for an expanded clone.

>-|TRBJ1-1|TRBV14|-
CASSQAGARTEAFF
TGTGCCAGCAGCCAAGCAGGGGCCAGGACTGAAGCTTTCTTT
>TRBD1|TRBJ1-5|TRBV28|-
CASSPRTGASNQPQHF
TGTGCCAGCAGTCCCCGGACAGGGGCTAGCAATCAGCCCCAGCATTTT
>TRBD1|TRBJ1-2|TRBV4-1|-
CASSGQGASEDYGYTF
TGCGCCAGCTCCGGACAGGGGGCGTCAGAAGACTATGGCTACACCTTC
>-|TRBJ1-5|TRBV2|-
CASRQGNDQPQHF
TGTGCCAGCAGACAGGGCAACGATCAGCCCCAGCATTTT
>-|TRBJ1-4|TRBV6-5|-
CASSYMETNEKLFF
TGTGCCAGCAGTTATATGGAGACTAATGAAAAACTGTTTTTT
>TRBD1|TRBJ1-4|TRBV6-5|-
CASREDRAGEKLFF
TGTGCCAGCAGAGAGGACAGGGCTGGTGAAAAACTGTTTTTT
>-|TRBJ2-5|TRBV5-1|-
CASSPSPGRETQYF
TGCGCCAGCAGCCCGAGCCCGGGAAGGGAGACCCAGTACTTC
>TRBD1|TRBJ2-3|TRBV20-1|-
CSARDGTGQYF
TGCAGTGCTAGGGACGGGACAGGCCAGTATTTT
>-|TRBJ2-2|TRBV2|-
CASKLNRGGPGELFF
TGTGCCAGCAAGTTGAACAGGGGAGGTCCCGGGGAGCTGTTTTTT
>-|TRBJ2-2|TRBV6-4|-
CASSVEGTGELFF
TGTGCCAGCAGTGTTGAGGGCACCGGGGAGCTGTTTTTT
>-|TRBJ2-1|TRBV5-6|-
CASSLVTMSSYNEQFF
TGTGCCAGCAGCTTGGTCACTATGAGCTCCTACAATGAGCAGTTCTTC
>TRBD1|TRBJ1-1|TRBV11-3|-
CASSQDRDTEAFF
TGTGCCAGCAGCCAGGACAGGGACACTGAAGCTTTCTTT
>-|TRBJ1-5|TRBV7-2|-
CASSLDSNSNQPQHF
TGTGCCAGCAGCTTAGATAGCAATAGCAATCAGCCCCAGCATTTT
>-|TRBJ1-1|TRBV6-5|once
CASLRDTNTEAFF
TGTGCCAGCCTCCGGGACACAAACACTGAAGCTTTCTTT
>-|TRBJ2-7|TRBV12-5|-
CASGRGSSYEQYF
TGTGCTAGTGGACGGGGGAGCTCCTACGAGCAGTACTTC
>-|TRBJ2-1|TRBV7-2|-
CASSLSGGQYNEQFF
TGTGCCAGCAGCTTATCCGGGGGTCAATACAATGAGCAGTTCTTC
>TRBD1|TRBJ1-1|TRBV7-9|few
CASSSIRTGNTEAFF
TGTGCCAGCAGCTCAATCCGGACAGGGAACACTGAAGCTTTCTTT
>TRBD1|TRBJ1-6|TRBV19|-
CASRKRQGENSPLHF
TGTGCCAGTAGAAAAAGACAGGGGGAGAATTCACCCCTCCACTTT
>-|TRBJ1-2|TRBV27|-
CASSFTRVHGYTF
TGTGCCAGCAGTTTTACCCGGGTTCATGGCTACACCTTC
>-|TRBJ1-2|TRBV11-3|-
CASSLEQAWGYTF
TGTGCCAGCAGCTTAGAACAGGCGTGGGGCTACACCTTC
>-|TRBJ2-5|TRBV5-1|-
CASSLLTQETQYF
TGCGCCAGCAGCTTGTTAACACAAGAGACCCAGTACTTC
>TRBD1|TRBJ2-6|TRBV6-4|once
CASSAGQATGANVLTF
TGTGCCAGCAGTGCCGGACAGGCTACTGGGGCCAACGTCCTGACTTTC
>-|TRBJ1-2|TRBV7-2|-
CASSLGYRRPYGYTF
TGTGCCAGCAGCTTAGGTTACCGCAGGCCTTATGGCTACACCTTC
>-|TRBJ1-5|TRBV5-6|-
CASSLAQGRSDQPQHF
TGTGCCAGCAGCCTAGCACAGGGTCGATCCGATCAGCCCCAGCATTTT